The entry below describes one TCR beta chain. The sample belongs to a study of blood T cell repertoires in COVID-19. Across the whole study: T cells, B-cell-depleted T cells, or PBMCs supplied cDNA or gDNA.

Under the authors' procedure: Estimation of nucleated cell counts was performed using reference gene primer amplification. The table came from immunoSEQ multiplex PCR; TCRdb's copy has only in-frame clones and leaves some out. From that table come the V and J calls and clone size; the DNA was used to work out D and trimming. Here the sample spans about 75,000 clones, 84% being singletons. CDR1 and CDR2 from the germline V gene are MNHNS and SASEGT. This CDR3 region has 13 residues. Trimming took off 1 base at V and 7 bases at J, with 10 bases between the two ends. The chain uses TRBV6-1 and TRBJ1-1; weak D call: TRBD1 (5 bases). The source material was peripheral blood. This receptor was obtained from a woman between 50 and 59 years old with acute or convalescent COVID-19. CDR3 nucleotides: TGTGCCAGCAGTGAAGGGCAGGGTGGTGAAGCTTTCTTT. It encodes CASSEGQGGEAFF.